This T cell receptor beta chain was sequenced for a study of graft-versus-host responses after intestinal transplantation. A remark on this clone: Antigen specificity is unknown.

TCRdb's table, derived via immunoSEQ multiplex PCR, lists solely in-frame clones and lacks some. The table has 70,000 to 75,000 clones, 70% to 90% seen once. Sequenced material: unstimulated CD8+ T cells sorted from spleen or lymph node cells, taken before intestinal transplant. The receptor was isolated from a human donor who received an intestinal transplant.

CDR3 in DNA: TGCGCCAGCAGCCGCGTCAGGGACATGAATGAGCAGTTCTTC. It translates to CASSRVRDMNEQFF. The gene calls are TRBV4-1 and TRBJ2-1; the D gene is possibly TRBD1 (6 bases). Germline V gene data show CDR1 as MGHRA and CDR2 as YSYEKL. This CDR3 contains 14 residues. The V end was cut by 4 bases, the J end by 7 bases, with 14 bases between.